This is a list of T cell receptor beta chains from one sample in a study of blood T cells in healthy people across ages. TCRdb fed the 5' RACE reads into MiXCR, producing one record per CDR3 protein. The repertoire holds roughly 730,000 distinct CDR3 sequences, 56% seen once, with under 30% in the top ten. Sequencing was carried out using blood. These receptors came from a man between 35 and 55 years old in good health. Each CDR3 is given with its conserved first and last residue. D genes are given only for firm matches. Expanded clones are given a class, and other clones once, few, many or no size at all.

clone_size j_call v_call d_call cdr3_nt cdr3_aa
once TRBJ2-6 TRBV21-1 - TGTGCCAGCAGAAAACGACACACATCCCCTGGGGCCAACGTCCTGACTTTC CASRKRHTSPGANVLTF
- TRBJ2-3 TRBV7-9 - TGTGCCAGCAGCCCCCCAGTGGGCCACAGCACAGATACGCAGTATTTT CASSPPVGHSTDTQYF
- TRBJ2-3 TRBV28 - TGTGCCGGCAGTTTGACAGTCACAGATACGCAGTATTTT CAGSLTVTDTQYF
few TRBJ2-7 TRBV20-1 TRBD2 TGCAGTGCTCCGGATCCCCAGGGAACTAGCGGGAGTTGGGGAGAGCAGTACTTC CSAPDPQGTSGSWGEQYF
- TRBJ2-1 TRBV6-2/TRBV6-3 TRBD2 TGTGCCAGCAGTTATGGCGGGAGGGCCGTATCCTACAATGAGCAGTTCTTC CASSYGGRAVSYNEQFF
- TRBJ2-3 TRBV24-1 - TGTGCCACCAGTGCAGGAAGGGATACGCAGTATTTT CATSAGRDTQYF
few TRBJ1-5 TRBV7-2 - TGTGCCAGCAGCCCCGCAGATCAGCCCCAGCATTTT CASSPADQPQHF
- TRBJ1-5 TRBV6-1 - TGTGCCAGCAGTGCAAACCCGACGGGGGTAAAGGGACAGCCCCAGCATTTT CASSANPTGVKGQPQHF
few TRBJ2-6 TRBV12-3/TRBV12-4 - TGTGCCAGCAGTCCCCGGTTGGGGATCATCTCTGGGGCCAACGTCCTGACTTTC CASSPRLGIISGANVLTF
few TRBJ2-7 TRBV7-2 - TGTGCCAGCAGCGTTTTGGCGAACACCTACGAGCAGTACTTC CASSVLANTYEQYF
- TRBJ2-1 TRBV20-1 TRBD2 TGCAGTGCTAGCGACGGGACTAGCGGTGACAATGAGCAGTTCTTC CSASDGTSGDNEQFF
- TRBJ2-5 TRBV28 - TGTGCCAGCAGTTTATCGTTCGGGCAGCAAGAGACCCAGTACTTC CASSLSFGQQETQYF
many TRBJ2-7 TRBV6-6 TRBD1 TGTGCCAGCAGCCCGACCCATTCCGGGACAGGGGGCTTTTGGTACTTC CASSPTHSGTGGFWYF
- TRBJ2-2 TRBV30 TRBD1 TGTGCCTGGAGTCGACAGGGTAGCACCGGGGAGCTGTTTTTT CAWSRQGSTGELFF
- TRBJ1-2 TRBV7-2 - TGTGCCAGCAGCTTAGCCAGACAGGACAATGGAGGCTACACCTTC CASSLARQDNGGYTF
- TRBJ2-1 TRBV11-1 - TGTGCCAGCAGCTTTCAAAGCGTCTCCTACAATGAGCAGTTCTTC CASSFQSVSYNEQFF
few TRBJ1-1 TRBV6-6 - TGTGCCAGCAAACAGATCACTGAAGCTTTCTTT CASKQITEAFF
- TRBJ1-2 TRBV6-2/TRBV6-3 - TGTGCCAGCAGTTATCCCACCTTTAGAGCTTCGGTGAACTACACCTTC CASSYPTFRASVNYTF
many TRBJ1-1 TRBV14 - TGTGCCAGCAGCCAAGGTGCCAACACTGAAGCTTTCTTT CASSQGANTEAFF
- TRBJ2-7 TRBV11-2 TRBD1 TGTGCCAGCAGCCTCGGACAGGGGGCCGCCTACGAGCAGTACTTC CASSLGQGAAYEQYF
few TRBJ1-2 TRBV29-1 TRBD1 TGCAGCGCAGGGACAGGGAGTGGCTACACCTTC CSAGTGSGYTF
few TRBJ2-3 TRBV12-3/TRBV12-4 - TGTGCCAGCAGAACCTCTCAGGGATCTAGCACAGATACGCAGTATTTT CASRTSQGSSTDTQYF
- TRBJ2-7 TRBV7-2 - TGTGCCAGCAGCTTAGTCCAAGCGGGTTCCTACGATCAGTACTTC CASSLVQAGSYDQYF
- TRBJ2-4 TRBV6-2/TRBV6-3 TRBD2 TGTGCCACCAAAATACCGGGACTAGCGTTCAAGCAGTACTTC CATKIPGLAFKQYF
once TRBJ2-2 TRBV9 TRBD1 TGTGCCAGCAGCCCAAGACAGGGACCTGGGGAGCTGTTTTTT CASSPRQGPGELFF